This TCR beta chain was found in a study of beta chain features in type 1 diabetes (dated by TCRdb to the late 2010s). Broadly, across the study: Mean age, gender distribution, total cell number and subset yield did not differ between patients and healthy donors. A total of around 100 million sorted cells were examined across all samples, and RNA yield correlated strongly with the number of cells per subset. In the study, TCRB repertoires of sorted circulating CD4+ T cell subsets from recently diagnosed type 1 diabetes patients were compared with those of matched healthy donors. Regulatory and stem cell-like memory subsets were obtained from only 8 patients and about eight healthy donors, while naive and central memory subsets were obtained from all 30 or so donors. General study outcomes and caveats: Because cDNA rather than genomic DNA was sequenced, highly expressing activated cells could have been over-represented, although no difference in activation and CD3 levels was found between groups. Patients with type 1 diabetes made fewer insertions and deleted more nucleotides at VDJ recombination sites, implying thymic rearrangement abnormalities. HLA sub-analyses involved small numbers of individuals, so any influence of HLA type on TCRB rearrangement remained unresolved. PCR may preferentially amplify shorter templates, but because patient and control samples were amplified and corrected together, any resulting skew would affect both groups equally. Naive, central memory and regulatory TCRB repertoires appeared to be more similar among patients than among healthy donors. A moderate but significant shortening of TCRB CDR3 length was observed in type 1 diabetes patients in all four CD4+ subsets.

This clone was counted a few times. The target of this receptor is not known. The record has no base qualities; no much larger clone is one base away. From each donor, a single peripheral blood sample of around 120 mL on average was drawn into heparinised tubes. A BD FACSAria II and a panel including CD45RO, CCR7, CD25, CD127, CD95 and CD27 were used to sort naive, central memory, regulatory and stem cell-like memory CD4+ T cells. All sorted populations exceeded 95% purity. Right away, PBMCs were isolated by Lymphoprep density gradient centrifugation and were stained directly, with no culture step. To minimize batch effects, samples were stained and sorted in pairs, one healthy donor with one patient per experiment. The entire isolated RNA was reverse transcribed using the High Capacity cDNA Reverse Transcription Kit, and thus expressed TCRB transcripts were sequenced. Deep immunoSEQ sequencing was performed on naive, central memory and regulatory T cell samples, with an average of around 3.5 million total reads per sample. Sorted cells were lysed in RLT buffer and RNA was extracted with DNase-treated RNeasy Micro or Mini kits, depending on cell number. Each cell subset was processed separately to prevent cross-contamination, with patient and healthy donor samples processed together. The immunoSEQ multiplex PCR was used to amplify TCRB sequences from cDNA, generating 87-bp fragments that spanned the CDR3 region. Sequencing of the amplicons was performed on the Illumina HiSeq platform. Regarding the original processing steps: Synthetic template baselines were used to correct PCR bias computationally, reads within Hamming distance 2 were collapsed, and singletons that could not be merged were discarded. Reads were aligned to IMGT to assign V, D and J genes, CDR3 length, and insertions or deletions at six rearrangement sites. Within each subset, clonotype counts were normalized to sorted cell number, and only after that were true diversity and Gini coefficients computed with the tcR R package. The overlap coefficient, calculated on TCRB nucleotide sequences, was used to measure repertoire sharing. As a proxy for the pre-selection repertoire, out-of-frame TCRB sequences from naive cells were analyzed. What TCRdb holds here is the immuneACCESS table cut down to in-frame rearrangements. Part of the clones is not present; checked against another copy, under half of the missing clones reflect an unresolved V gene, and the others are unexplained. D and trimming come from the DNA, and the V and J calls and clone size come from that table. This sample comprises 640,000 or so clones, over 13% of them detected only once. Of the sample, approximately 0.043% is held by the ten largest clones.

V is reduced by 2 bases and J by 6 bases, leaving a spacing of 8 bases between them. The CDR3 contains 13 residues, cysteine and phenylalanine counted. Just the 39-base CDR3 DNA is kept, in frame starting at base 1. The germline V gene provides CDR1 LGHNA and CDR2 YSLEER. The chain joins TRBV4-3 to TRBJ1-5, and perhaps TRBD1 as D gene, on 6 matching bases. The clonotype comes from a man between 18 and 35 years old with type 1 diabetes. Sequencing used naive CD4+ T cells from blood. The cell subset or site label here, explained by the study, means: true naive CD4+ T cells. The CDR3 region has the sequence CASSQRGGQPQHF. Read as DNA, the sequence is TGCGCCAGCAGCCAACGAGGGGGTCAGCCCCAGCATTTT.